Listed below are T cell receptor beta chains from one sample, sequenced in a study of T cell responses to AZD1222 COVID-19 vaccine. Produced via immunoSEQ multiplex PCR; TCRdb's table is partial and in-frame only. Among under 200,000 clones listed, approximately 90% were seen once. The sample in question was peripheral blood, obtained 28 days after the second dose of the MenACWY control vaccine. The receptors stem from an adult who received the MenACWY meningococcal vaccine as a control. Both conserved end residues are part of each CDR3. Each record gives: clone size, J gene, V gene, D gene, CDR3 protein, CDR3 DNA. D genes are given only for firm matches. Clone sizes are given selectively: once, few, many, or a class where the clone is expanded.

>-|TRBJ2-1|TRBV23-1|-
CASSQSRGPTRERQFF
TGCGCCAGCAGTCAATCCAGGGGCCCTACCCGTGAAAGGCAGTTCTTC
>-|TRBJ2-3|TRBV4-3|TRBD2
CASSQGLAASTDTQYF
TGCGCCAGCAGCCAGGGACTAGCGGCTAGCACAGATACGCAGTATTTT
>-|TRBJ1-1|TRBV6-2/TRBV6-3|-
CASSYSGLTPRNTEAFF
TGTGCCAGCAGTTACTCGGGACTCACACCTCGGAACACTGAAGCTTTCTTT
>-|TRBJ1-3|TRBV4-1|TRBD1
CASSQDGTGGGNTIYF
TGCGCCAGCAGCCAAGATGGGACAGGGGGCGGAAACACCATATATTTT
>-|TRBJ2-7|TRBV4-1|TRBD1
CASSQHGQGFYEQYF
TGCGCCAGCAGCCAACACGGACAGGGTTTCTACGAGCAGTACTTC
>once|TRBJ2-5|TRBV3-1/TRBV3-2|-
CASSQLERGAQYF
TGTGCCAGCAGCCAATTGGAGCGAGGAGCCCAGTACTTC
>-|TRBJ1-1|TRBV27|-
CASSAPARGNTEAFF
TGTGCCAGCAGTGCTCCCGCTAGGGGGAACACTGAAGCTTTCTTT
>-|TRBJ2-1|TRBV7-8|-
CASSSPRGGWHEQFF
TGTGCCAGCAGCTCCCCCCGGGGAGGTTGGCATGAGCAGTTCTTC
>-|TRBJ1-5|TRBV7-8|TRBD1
CASSLGQASNQPQHF
TGTGCCAGCAGCTTGGGACAGGCTAGCAATCAGCCCCAGCATTTT
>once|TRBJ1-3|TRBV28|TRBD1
CASSTSPTGQGARNTIYF
TGTGCCAGCAGCACCTCCCCGACAGGGCAGGGGGCTAGAAACACCATATATTTT
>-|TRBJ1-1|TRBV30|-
CAWTRGTPNTEAFF
TGTGCCTGGACCCGGGGTACACCGAACACTGAAGCTTTCTTT
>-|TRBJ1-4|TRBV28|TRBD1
CASRDRAGFGKLFF
TGTGCCAGCAGGGACAGGGCAGGTTTTGGGAAACTGTTTTTT
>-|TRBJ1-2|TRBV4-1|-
CASSPNYRSALSYTF
TGCGCCAGCAGTCCGAATTATAGGTCCGCATTAAGCTACACCTTC
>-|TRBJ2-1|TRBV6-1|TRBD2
CASSDVTSGNNEQFF
TGTGCCAGCAGTGATGTGACTAGCGGGAACAATGAGCAGTTCTTC
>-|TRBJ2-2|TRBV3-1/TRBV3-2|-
CASSPTHSNTGELFF
TGTGCCAGCAGTCCTACACATTCGAACACCGGGGAGCTGTTTTTT
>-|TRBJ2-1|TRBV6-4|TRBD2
CASSPLAERYNEQFF
TGTGCCAGCAGCCCTCTAGCGGAGCGCTACAATGAGCAGTTCTTC
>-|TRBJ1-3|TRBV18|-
CASSPVEGGNTIYF
TGTGCCAGCTCACCCGTTGAAGGAGGAAACACCATATATTTT
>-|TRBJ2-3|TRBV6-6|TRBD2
CASSYSGLATDTQYF
TGTGCCAGCAGTTACTCGGGACTAGCAACAGATACGCAGTATTTT
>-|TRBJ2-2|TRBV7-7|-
CASSFGGGTPGAGELFF
TGTGCTAGCAGCTTCGGCGGAGGGACACCTGGAGCCGGGGAGCTGTTTTTT
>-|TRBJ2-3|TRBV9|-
CASSLDGASTDTQYF
TGTGCCAGCAGCCTGGACGGGGCTAGCACAGATACGCAGTATTTT
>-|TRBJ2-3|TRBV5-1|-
CASRGSGRTDTQYF
TGCGCCAGCAGAGGATCGGGGCGCACAGATACGCAGTATTTT
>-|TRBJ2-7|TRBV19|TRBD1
CASRNTGGFHEQYF
TGTGCCAGTCGAAACACAGGGGGCTTTCACGAGCAGTACTTC
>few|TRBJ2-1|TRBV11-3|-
CASSPPGAGYNEQFF
TGTGCCAGCAGCCCCCCCGGGGCGGGGTACAATGAGCAGTTCTTC
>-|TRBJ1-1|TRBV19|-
CASSIGSANTEAFF
TGTGCCAGTAGTATCGGGTCGGCGAACACTGAAGCTTTCTTT
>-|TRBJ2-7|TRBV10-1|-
CASSPGTGSSYEQYF
TGCGCCAGCAGTCCCGGGACTGGAAGCTCCTACGAGCAGTACTTC
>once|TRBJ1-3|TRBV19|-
CASSFSAGNTIYF
TGTGCCAGTAGTTTTTCGGCTGGAAACACCATATATTTT
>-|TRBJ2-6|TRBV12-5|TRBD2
CASGPGTSGRSGANVLTF
TGTGCTAGTGGACCTGGGACTAGCGGGAGGTCTGGGGCCAACGTCCTGACTTTC
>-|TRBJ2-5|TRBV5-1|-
CASSLDVRETQYF
TGCGCCAGCAGCTTGGATGTGCGGGAGACCCAGTACTTC
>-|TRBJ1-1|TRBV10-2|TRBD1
CASSEAGTGTEAFF
TGCGCCAGCAGTGAGGCGGGGACAGGCACTGAAGCTTTCTTT
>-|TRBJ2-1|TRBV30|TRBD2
CAWWGRATYNEQFF
TGTGCCTGGTGGGGGAGGGCGACCTACAATGAGCAGTTCTTC
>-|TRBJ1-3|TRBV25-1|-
CASGHSGGVGNTIYF
TGTGCCAGCGGTCACTCGGGGGGGGTCGGAAACACCATATATTTT
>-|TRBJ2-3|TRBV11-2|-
CASSLAWTSTDTQYF
TGTGCCAGCAGCTTAGCCTGGACTAGCACAGATACGCAGTATTTT
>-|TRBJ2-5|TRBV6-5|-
CASSSQSRDQETQYF
TGTGCCAGCAGTTCCCAATCCCGGGACCAAGAGACCCAGTACTTC
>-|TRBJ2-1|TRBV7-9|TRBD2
CASSPGTSGYNEQFF
TGTGCCAGCAGCCCCGGGACTAGCGGATACAATGAGCAGTTCTTC
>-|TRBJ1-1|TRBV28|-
CASRQGRTEAFF
TGTGCCAGCAGGCAGGGACGGACTGAAGCTTTCTTT
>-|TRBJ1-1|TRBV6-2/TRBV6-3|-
CASSYRLMAFF
TGTGCCAGCAGTTATCGCTTGATGGCTTTCTTT
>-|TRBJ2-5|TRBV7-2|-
CASSLYLGRETQYF
TGTGCCAGCAGCTTGTATTTGGGCAGGGAGACCCAGTACTTC
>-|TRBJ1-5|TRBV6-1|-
CASSEGPGQPQHF
TGTGCCAGCAGTGAAGGGCCAGGTCAGCCCCAGCATTTT
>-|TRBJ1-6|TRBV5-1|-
CASSFRQADSLHF
TGCGCCAGCAGCTTTCGACAGGCTGACTCCCTCCACTTT
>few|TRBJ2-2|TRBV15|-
CATSANRGELFF
TGTGCCACCAGCGCAAACCGCGGGGAGCTGTTTTTT
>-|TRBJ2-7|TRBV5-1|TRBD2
CASSPGLAGGLSYEQYF
TGCGCCAGCAGCCCGGGACTAGCGGGAGGTCTCTCCTACGAGCAGTACTTC
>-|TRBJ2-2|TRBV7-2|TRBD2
CASSLDGLAGMTGELFF
TGTGCCAGCAGCTTAGACGGACTAGCGGGAATGACCGGGGAGCTGTTTTTT
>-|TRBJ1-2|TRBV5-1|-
CASSPALLHYGYTF
TGCGCCAGCTCCCCCGCCTTACTTCACTATGGCTACACCTTC
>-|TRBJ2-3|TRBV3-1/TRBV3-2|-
CASSQTGGSVDTQYF
TGTGCCAGCAGCCAGACCGGAGGGAGTGTCGATACGCAGTATTTT
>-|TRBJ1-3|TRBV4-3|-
CASSQDPSGNTIYF
TGCGCCAGCAGCCAAGACCCCTCTGGAAACACCATATATTTT
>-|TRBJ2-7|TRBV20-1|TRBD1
CSASRTGDTF
TGCAGTGCTAGTCGGACAGGGGATACTTTC
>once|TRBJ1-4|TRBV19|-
CASSNDGLPNEKLFF
TGTGCCAGTAGTAACGACGGGTTACCTAATGAAAAACTGTTTTTT
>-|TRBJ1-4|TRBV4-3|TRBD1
CASSNGQGSNEKLFF
TGCGCCAGCAGCAATGGACAGGGGTCTAATGAAAAACTGTTTTTT
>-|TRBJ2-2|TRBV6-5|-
CASNSRGVGELFF
TGTGCCAGCAATTCACGGGGAGTCGGGGAGCTGTTTTTT
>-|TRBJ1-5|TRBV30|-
CAWSVRGFYSNQPQHF
TGTGCCTGGAGTGTACGCGGATTCTATAGCAATCAGCCCCAGCATTTT
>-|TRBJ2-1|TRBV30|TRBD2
CAWSGGLAVNEQFF
TGTGCCTGGAGTGGCGGACTAGCGGTTAATGAGCAGTTCTTC